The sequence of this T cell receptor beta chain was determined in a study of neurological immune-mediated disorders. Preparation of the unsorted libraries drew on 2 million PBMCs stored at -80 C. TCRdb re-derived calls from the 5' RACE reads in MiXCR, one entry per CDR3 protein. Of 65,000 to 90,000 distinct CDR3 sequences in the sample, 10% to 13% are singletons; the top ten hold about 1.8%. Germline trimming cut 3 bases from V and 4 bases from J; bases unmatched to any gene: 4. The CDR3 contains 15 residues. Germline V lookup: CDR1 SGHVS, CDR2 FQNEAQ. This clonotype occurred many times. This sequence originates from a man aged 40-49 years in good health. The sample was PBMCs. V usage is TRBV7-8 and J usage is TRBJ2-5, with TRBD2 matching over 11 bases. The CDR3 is CASSLLAGGGETQYF. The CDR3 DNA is TGTGCCAGCAGCTTGCTAGCGGGGGGCGGAGAGACCCAGTACTTC.